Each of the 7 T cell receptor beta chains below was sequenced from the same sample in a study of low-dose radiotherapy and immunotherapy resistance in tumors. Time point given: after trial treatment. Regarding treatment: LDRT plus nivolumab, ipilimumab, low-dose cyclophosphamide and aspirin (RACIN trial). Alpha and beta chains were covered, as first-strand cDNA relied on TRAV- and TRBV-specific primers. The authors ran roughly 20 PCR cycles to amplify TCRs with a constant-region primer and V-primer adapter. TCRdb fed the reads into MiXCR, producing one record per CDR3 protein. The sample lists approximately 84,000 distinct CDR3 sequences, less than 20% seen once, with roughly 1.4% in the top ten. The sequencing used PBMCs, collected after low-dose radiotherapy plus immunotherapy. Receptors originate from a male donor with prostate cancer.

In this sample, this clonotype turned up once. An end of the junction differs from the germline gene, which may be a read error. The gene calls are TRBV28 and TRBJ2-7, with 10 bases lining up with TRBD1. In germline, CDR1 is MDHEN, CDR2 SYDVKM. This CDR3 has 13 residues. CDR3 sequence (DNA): TGTGCCGGCAGTTCAAGGACAGGGGGCGAGCAGTACTTC. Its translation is CAGSSRTGGEQYF.

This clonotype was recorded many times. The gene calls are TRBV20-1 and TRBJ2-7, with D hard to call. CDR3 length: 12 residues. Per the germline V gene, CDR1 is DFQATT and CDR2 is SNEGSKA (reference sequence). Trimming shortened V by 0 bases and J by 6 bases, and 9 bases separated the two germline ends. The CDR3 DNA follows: TGCAGTGCTAGAGATGGCCCCAGCGAGCAGTACTTC. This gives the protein CSARDGPSEQYF.

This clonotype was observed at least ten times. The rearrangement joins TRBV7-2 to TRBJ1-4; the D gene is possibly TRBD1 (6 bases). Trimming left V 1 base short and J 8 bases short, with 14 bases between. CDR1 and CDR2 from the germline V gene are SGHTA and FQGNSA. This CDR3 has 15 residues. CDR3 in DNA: TGTGCCAGCAGCTTAGGGGCAGGGGAGAGCGAAAAACTGTTTTTT. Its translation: CASSLGAGESEKLFF.

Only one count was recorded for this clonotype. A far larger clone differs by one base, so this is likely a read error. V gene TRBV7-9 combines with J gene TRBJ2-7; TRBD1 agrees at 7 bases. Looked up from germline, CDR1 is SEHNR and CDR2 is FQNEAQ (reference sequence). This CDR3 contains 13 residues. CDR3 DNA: TGTACCAGCAGCTCGGACAGGTCCTACGAGCAGTACTTC. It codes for CTSSSDRSYEQYF. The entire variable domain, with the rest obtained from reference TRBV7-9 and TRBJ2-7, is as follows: DTGVSQNPRHKITKRGQNVTFRCDPISEHNRLYWYRQTLGQGPEFLTYFQNEAQLEKSRLLSDRFSAERPKGSFSTLEIQRTEQGDSAMYLCTSSSDRSYEQYFGPGTRLTVT.

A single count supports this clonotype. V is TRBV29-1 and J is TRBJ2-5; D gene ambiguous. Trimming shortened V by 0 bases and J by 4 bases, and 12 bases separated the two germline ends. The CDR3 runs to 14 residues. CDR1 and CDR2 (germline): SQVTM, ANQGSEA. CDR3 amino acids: CSVEDLQLRETQYF. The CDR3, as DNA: TGCAGCGTTGAAGATCTTCAGCTACGAGAGACCCAGTACTTC. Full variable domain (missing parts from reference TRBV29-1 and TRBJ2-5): SAVISQKPSRDICQRGTSLTIQCQVDSQVTMMFWYRQQPGQSLTLIATANQGSEATYESGFVIDKFPISRPNLTFSTLTVSNMSPEDSSIYLCSVEDLQLRETQYFGPGTRLLVL.

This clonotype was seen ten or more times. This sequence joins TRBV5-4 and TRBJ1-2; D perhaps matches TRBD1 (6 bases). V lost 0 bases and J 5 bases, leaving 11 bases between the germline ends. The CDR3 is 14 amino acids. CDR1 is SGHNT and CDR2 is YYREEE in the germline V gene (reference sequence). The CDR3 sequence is CASSLDREAYGYTF. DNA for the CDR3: TGTGCCAGCAGCTTGGACAGGGAAGCTTATGGCTACACCTTC.

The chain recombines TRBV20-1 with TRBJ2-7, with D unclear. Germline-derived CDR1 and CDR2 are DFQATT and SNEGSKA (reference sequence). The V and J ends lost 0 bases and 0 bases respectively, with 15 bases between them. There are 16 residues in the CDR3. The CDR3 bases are TGCAGTGCTAGAGATCCGTTCGACGTATACTCCTACGAGCAGTACTTC. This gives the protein CSARDPFDVYSYEQYF.